Listed here are 9 T cell receptor beta chains from one sample, sequenced in a study of T cells after yellow fever vaccination. TCRdb passed the 5' RACE reads through MiXCR, listing each CDR3 protein once. The sample contains under 550,000 distinct CDR3 sequences, just over 20% of which appear only once. This specimen was PBMCs, taken roughly 20 days after the first yellow fever vaccination. These receptors all stem from a man aged 18 to 35 who received the YFV17D yellow fever vaccine.

The chain recombines TRBV20-1 with TRBJ2-2; D may be TRBD1 (6 bases). Trimming pared 4 bases from V and 0 bases from J, leaving 21 bases between. The length of the CDR3 is 18 residues. Germline assignment: CDR1 DFQATT and CDR2 SNEGSKA (reference sequence). CDR3 DNA: TGCAGTGCTATATACCCCCCGGGACAAAGAGCGAACACCGGGGAGCTGTTTTTT. Translated: CSAIYPPGQRANTGELFF.

There are a few counts of this clonotype. V gene TRBV7-2 combines with J gene TRBJ1-2, with a possible D match to TRBD1 (6 bases). Trimming shortened V by 5 bases and J by 7 bases, and 26 bases separated the two germline ends. There are 17 residues in the CDR3. Germline CDR1 and CDR2: SGHTA and FQGNSA. The CDR3 DNA sequence: TGTGCCAGCAGCCCCTACCATCTGGGGACAAGGGTCGGTGGCTACACCTTC. Amino acids: CASSPYHLGTRVGGYTF.

This clonotype was detected only a few times. The rearrangement links TRBV5-1 to TRBJ2-2, with 9 bases matching TRBD1. The germline gives CDR1 SGHRS, CDR2 YFSETQ. The CDR3 runs to 15 residues. V lost 4 bases and J lost 5; bases outside the gene matches: 6. The CDR3 region is CASSTGQGSTGELFF. The CDR3 coding sequence is TGCGCCAGCAGCACTGGACAGGGGAGTACCGGGGAGCTGTTTTTT.

This clonotype showed up just a few times. The chain combines TRBV19 with TRBJ1-5; no clear D gene. Between the trimmed V and J ends, which lost 6 bases and 7 bases, there was a span of 10 bases. Germline-derived CDR1 and CDR2 are LNHDA and SQIVND (reference sequence). This CDR3 has 12 amino acids. This CDR3 is CASSPVQQPQHF. CDR3 coding DNA: TGTGCCAGTAGCCCCGTACAACAGCCCCAGCATTTT.

This rearrangement joins TRBV28 to TRBJ2-2; a weak D match, TRBD1 (6 bases). The germline V and J ends were trimmed by 7 bases and 5 bases, with 11 bases remaining between them. Looked up from germline, CDR1 is MDHEN and CDR2 is SYDVKM. This CDR3 has 13 residues. The CDR3 sequence: CASIRGETGELFF. The CDR3 DNA reads TGTGCCAGCATCAGGGGCGAAACCGGGGAGCTGTTTTTT. Variable domain in full (rest from reference TRBV28 and TRBJ2-2): DVKVTQSSRYLVKRTGEKVFLECVQDMDHENMFWYRQDPGLGLRLIYFSYDVKMKEKGDIPEGYSVSREKKERFSLILESASTNQTSMYLCASIRGETGELFFGEGSRLTVL.

This chain connects TRBV20-1 to TRBJ2-2; 7 bases are a match to TRBD1. Germline V gene data show CDR1 as DFQATT and CDR2 as SNEGSKA (reference sequence). J was trimmed by 4 bases and V by 4 bases; bases with no gene match: 3. This CDR3 spans 13 amino acids. The CDR3 DNA follows: TGCAGTGCTACCGAGGGGGCCACCGGGGAGCTGTTTTTT. Its translation: CSATEGATGELFF.

This clonotype has more than one count but fewer than ten. This rearrangement joins TRBV7-2 to TRBJ2-1, with a weak D call TRBD2 (5 bases). Between the trimmed V and J ends, which lost 6 bases and 15 bases, there was a span of 15 bases. The CDR3 totals 11 residues. Germline loops: CDR1 SGHTA, CDR2 FQGNSA. The CDR3 here is CASSASGFGFF. The CDR3 bases are TGTGCCAGCAGTGCCTCGGGGTTCGGGTTCTTC.

This sequence joins TRBV5-1 and TRBJ1-2, with TRBD1 identical over 7 bases. Germline loops: CDR1 SGHRS, CDR2 YFSETQ. The junction had 4 bases not matched to a gene; V was cut back by 5 bases and J by 3 bases. The CDR3 runs to 13 residues. This chain's CDR3 is CASRRQGDYGYTF. In DNA, the CDR3 is TGCGCCAGCAGGAGACAGGGTGACTATGGCTACACCTTC.

This clonotype was seen more than once but under ten times. At one end, the junction sequence differs from germline, possibly due to a read error. The rearrangement uses TRBV18 and TRBJ2-5; 7 positions agree with TRBD2. The CDR3 length is 16 residues. Germline assignment: CDR1 KGHSH and CDR2 LQKENI. The DNA for the CDR3 is TGTGCCAGCTCACCACCGTCGGGGGGTACCCAAGAGGCCCAGTACTTC. Its translation is CASSPPSGGTQEAQYF. Full variable domain (rest looked up from reference TRBV18 and TRBJ2-5): NAGVMQNPRHLVRRRGQEARLRCSPMKGHSHVYWYRQLPEEGLKFMVYLQKENIIDESGMPKERFSAEFPKEGPSILRIQQVVRGDSAAYFCASSPPSGGTQEAQYFGPGTRLLVL.